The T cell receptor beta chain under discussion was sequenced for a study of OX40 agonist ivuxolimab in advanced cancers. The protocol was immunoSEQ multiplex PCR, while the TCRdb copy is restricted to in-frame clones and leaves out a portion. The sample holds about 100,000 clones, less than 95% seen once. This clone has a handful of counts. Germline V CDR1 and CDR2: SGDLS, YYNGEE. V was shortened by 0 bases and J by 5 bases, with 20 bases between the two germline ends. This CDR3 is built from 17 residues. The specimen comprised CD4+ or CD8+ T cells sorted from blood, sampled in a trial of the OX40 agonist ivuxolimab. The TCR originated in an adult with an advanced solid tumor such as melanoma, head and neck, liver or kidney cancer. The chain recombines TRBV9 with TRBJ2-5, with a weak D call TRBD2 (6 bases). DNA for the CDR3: TGTGCCAGCAGCGTAGGGTCCCGGAGGGGCGGATCTGAGACCCAGTACTTC. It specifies CASSVGSRRGGSETQYF.